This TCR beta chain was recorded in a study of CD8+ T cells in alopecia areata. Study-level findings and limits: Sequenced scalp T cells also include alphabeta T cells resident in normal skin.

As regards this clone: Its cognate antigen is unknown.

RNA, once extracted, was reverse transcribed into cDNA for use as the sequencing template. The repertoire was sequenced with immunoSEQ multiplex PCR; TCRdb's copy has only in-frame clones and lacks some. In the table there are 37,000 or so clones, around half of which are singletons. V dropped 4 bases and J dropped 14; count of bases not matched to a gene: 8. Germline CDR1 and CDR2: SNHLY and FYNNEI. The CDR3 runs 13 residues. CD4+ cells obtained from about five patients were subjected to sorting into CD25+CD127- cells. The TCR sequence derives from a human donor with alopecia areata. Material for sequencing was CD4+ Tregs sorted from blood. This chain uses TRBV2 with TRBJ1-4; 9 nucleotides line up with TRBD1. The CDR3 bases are TGTGCCAGCAGTGTGACAGGGGGAGGAAGGCTGTTTTTT. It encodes CASSVTGGGRLFF. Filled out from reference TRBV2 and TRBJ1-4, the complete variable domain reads EPEVTQTPSHQVTQMGQEVILRCVPISNHLYFYWYRQILGQKVEFLVSFYNNEISEKSEIFDDQFSVERPDGSNFTLKIRSTKLEDSAMYFCASSVTGGGRLFFGSGTQLSVL.